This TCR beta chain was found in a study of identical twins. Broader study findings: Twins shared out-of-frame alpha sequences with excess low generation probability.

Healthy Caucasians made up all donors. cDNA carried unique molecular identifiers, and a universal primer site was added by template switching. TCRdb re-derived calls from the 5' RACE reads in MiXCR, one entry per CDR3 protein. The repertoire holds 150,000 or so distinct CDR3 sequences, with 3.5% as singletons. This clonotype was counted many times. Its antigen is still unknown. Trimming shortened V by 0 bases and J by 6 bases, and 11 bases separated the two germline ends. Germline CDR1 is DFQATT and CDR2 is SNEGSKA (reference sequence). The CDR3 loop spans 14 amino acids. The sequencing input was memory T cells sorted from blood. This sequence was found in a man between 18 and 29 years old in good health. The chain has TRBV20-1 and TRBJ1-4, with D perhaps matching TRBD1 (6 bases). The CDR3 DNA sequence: TGCAGTGCTAGAGATCCCAGGGGTGATGAAAAACTGTTTTTT. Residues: CSARDPRGDEKLFF.